This TCR beta chain stems from a study of cytomegalovirus exposure and HLA in healthy donors. General study points: Overall, approximately 180 TCR beta chains were annotated as cytomegalovirus-associated. Reports credit the classifier with highly specific, highly sensitive diagnosis of cytomegalovirus status. TCR beta V segments were, for the most part, productive about 87% or about 30% of the time in an earlier analysis. An Asian-associated ancestry cluster reportedly showed fewer N-insertions than the roughly 670-donor mean in a later analysis.

PCR amplification relied on 60 Vbeta primers (plus 13 Jbeta primers). Profiled with immunoSEQ multiplex PCR; TCRdb holds only in-frame clones, not every one. The sample records about 93,000 clones, over 75% being singletons. Germline trimming cut 9 bases from V and 7 bases from J; bases unmatched to any gene: 7. CDR1 is MDHEN, CDR2 SYDVKM, per germline. The CDR3 has 13 amino acids. To note about this clone: Its antigen is unknown.

The sequence came from a man between 45 and 60 years old in good health and CMV-seronegative. Sequenced sample: PBMCs. The genes are TRBV28 and TRBJ2-5, with 11 bases fitting TRBD2. CDR3 nucleotides: TGTGCCAGTACGACTAGCGGGAAGGGGACCCAGTACTTC. It is translated as CASTTSGKGTQYF.